The next 20 T cell receptor beta chains were all read from a single sample in a study of T cell responses to AZD1222 COVID-19 vaccine (dated by TCRdb to the early 2020s). Per the publication, the time point label means: about 28 days (+/-7) after the second vaccine dose. Library creation used the immunoSEQ multiplex PCR assay. TCRdb carries this immuneACCESS record with in-frame sequences only. Its versions omit some clonotypes, under half of them owing to an unresolved V gene in the studies checked, with the rest unexplained. The table for this sample lists tens of thousands of clones; approximately 91% of them were counted only once. The ten biggest clones cover 6.9% of the sample. Sequencing was performed on peripheral blood, taken 28 days after the second AZD1222 dose. Source of these receptors: an adult who received the AZD1222 COVID-19 vaccine.

V and J are TRBV30 and TRBJ2-1; 7 bases match TRBD2. Looked up from germline, CDR1 is GTSNPN and CDR2 is SVGIG (reference sequence). This CDR3 contains 13 residues. V lost 0 bases to trimming and J lost 9 bases; unmatched junction nucleotides: 5. Here the CDR3 reads CAWSVTRGGEQFF. The CDR3 nucleotides read TGTGCCTGGAGTGTAACCCGCGGGGGTGAGCAGTTCTTC.

This chain joins TRBV12-5 and TRBJ2-2; D gene ambiguous. The germline V gene has CDR1 LGHNT and CDR2 FRNRAP. This CDR3 contains 11 residues. V lost 4 bases, J lost 7 bases, and 4 bases lay in between. The CDR3 protein is CASGWGGELFF. In DNA form, the CDR3 reads TGTGCTAGTGGTTGGGGCGGGGAGCTGTTTTTT.

The gene calls are TRBV5-6 and TRBJ2-1; no firm D call. Trimming pared 5 bases from V and 10 bases from J, leaving 22 bases between. The germline V gene has CDR1 SGHDT and CDR2 YYEEEE. This CDR3 has 15 amino acids. DNA of the CDR3: TGTGCCAGCAGTCCCAGGCCTTCCCGGGTGAGGGAGCAGTTCTTC. Translating it yields CASSPRPSRVREQFF.

The genes are TRBV19 and TRBJ2-2; D may be TRBD1 or TRBD2 (6 bases each). V shed 7 bases and J shed 5 bases, with 11 bases lying between them. The CDR3 length is 13 residues. The germline V gene has CDR1 LNHDA and CDR2 SQIVND (reference sequence). CDR3 coding DNA: TGTGCCAGTATACAGGGACTTACCGGGGAGCTGTTTTTT. This gives the protein CASIQGLTGELFF.

The rearrangement uses TRBV12-5 and TRBJ2-7, with TRBD1 identical over 7 bases. Per the germline V gene, CDR1 is LGHNT and CDR2 is FRNRAP. There are 15 residues in the CDR3. After removal of 5 bases from V and 4 bases from J, the junction contained 11 bases not matched to a gene. The chain's CDR3 is CASGPFRTGVYEQYF. The CDR3 DNA follows: TGTGCTAGTGGTCCATTCAGGACAGGAGTTTACGAGCAGTACTTC.

This chain links TRBV20-1 with TRBJ1-2; D is perhaps TRBD1 (5 bases). The CDR3 runs 13 residues. Germline V CDR1 and CDR2: DFQATT, SNEGSKA (reference sequence). Trimming took off 3 bases at V and 4 bases at J, with 12 bases between the two ends. The CDR3 here is CSASDAGFYGYTF. The CDR3 bases are TGCAGTGCTAGTGATGCAGGGTTCTATGGCTACACCTTC.

The V call is TRBV7-9, the J call TRBJ2-5, with D perhaps matching TRBD1 (7 bases). Germline V gene sequence: CDR1 SEHNR, CDR2 FQNEAQ (reference sequence). V was trimmed by 5 bases and J by 5 bases, leaving 15 bases between them. The CDR3 length is 14 residues. CDR3 bases: TGTGCCAGCAGCCCAGGGGGGTCGGGTGAGACCCAGTACTTC. Protein product: CASSPGGSGETQYF.

V gene TRBV20-1 combines with J gene TRBJ2-1; maybe TRBD2 (5 bases). V was cut by 3 bases and J by 3 bases, with 12 bases left in between. CDR1 DFQATT and CDR2 SNEGSKA come from the germline V gene (reference sequence). There are 14 residues in the CDR3. CDR3 bases: TGCAGTGCTAGTGGTGGGAGCTTCTACAATGAGCAGTTCTTC. This codes for CSASGGSFYNEQFF.

This chain links TRBV4-1 with TRBJ2-3; D is undetermined. CDR3 length: 15 residues. V was pared by 5 bases and J by 0 bases, with 12 bases between. Germline assignment: CDR1 MGHRA and CDR2 YSYEKL. DNA of the CDR3: TGCGCCAGCAGCGACATGGGAAGGAGCACAGATACGCAGTATTTT. Translated: CASSDMGRSTDTQYF.

This clone was seen once. The J gene is TRBJ2-6, the V gene TRBV28; D not certain. The germline gives CDR1 MDHEN, CDR2 SYDVKM. CDR3 length equals 17 residues. Between the trimmed V and J ends, which lost 3 bases and 0 bases, there was a span of 12 bases. This CDR3 is CASSLGSSSSGANVLTF. In DNA form, the CDR3 reads TGTGCCAGCAGTTTGGGCAGTTCAAGCTCTGGGGCCAACGTCCTGACTTTC.

This chain uses TRBV6-5 with TRBJ2-3, with 8 bases lining up with TRBD1. J gave up 7 bases and V 2 bases, and 11 bases lay outside the gene matches. Germline CDR1 and CDR2: MNHEY and SVGAGI. There are 16 residues in the CDR3. This CDR3 is CASSYDRGNRPNTQYF. The CDR3 DNA reads TGTGCCAGCAGTTACGACAGGGGAAACAGGCCAAATACGCAGTATTTT.

The CDR3 nucleotides read TGTGCCAGTTCGGGACAGGGAACCTACGAGCAGTACTTC. It codes for CASSGQGTYEQYF. The chain employs TRBV9 and TRBJ2-7, with 9 positions matching TRBD1. This CDR3 is 13 amino acids long. Germline V gene data show CDR1 as SGDLS and CDR2 as YYNGEE. The V segment lost 8 bases and the J segment 2 bases; nucleotides outside the gene matches: 5. Full variable domain (remainder filled in from reference TRBV9 and TRBJ2-7): DSGVTQTPKHLITATGQRVTLRCSPRSGDLSVYWYQQSLDQGLQFLIQYYNGEERAKGNILERFSAQQFPDLHSELNLSSLELGDSALYFCASSGQGTYEQYFGPGTRLTVT.

V is TRBV27 and J is TRBJ1-2; D unclear. The germline V and J ends were trimmed by 4 bases and 10 bases, with 10 bases remaining between them. This CDR3 is built from 11 residues. Germline CDR1 MNHEY, CDR2 SMNVEV (reference sequence). The CDR3 DNA follows: TGTGCCAGCAGTTCACTAGGGAACTACACCTTC. Its translation: CASSSLGNYTF.

The chain combines TRBV19 with TRBJ2-5; D unresolved. This CDR3 is built from 14 residues. The germline gives CDR1 LNHDA, CDR2 SQIVND (reference sequence). V dropped 0 bases and J dropped 2 bases, with 7 bases sitting between them. The chain's CDR3 is CASSIELLQETQYF. CDR3 coding DNA: TGTGCCAGTAGTATAGAACTCCTACAAGAGACCCAGTACTTC.

V is TRBV18 and J is TRBJ1-1; 11 bases agree with TRBD1. The trim removed 2 bases at V and 1 base at J, leaving 6 bases unmatched. The CDR3 runs to 17 residues. Looked up from germline, CDR1 is KGHSH and CDR2 is LQKENI. The CDR3 DNA reads TGTGCCAGCTCACCAAGCCGGACAGGGGGCAGGAACACTGAAGCTTTCTTT. Translated, it gives CASSPSRTGGRNTEAFF.

The chain employs TRBV5-8 and TRBJ1-3; D is unresolved. Germline CDR1 SGHTS, CDR2 YDEGEE. Trimming cost V 3 bases and J 2 bases, with 9 bases left between them. This CDR3 spans 14 amino acids. The CDR3 bases are TGTGCCAGCAGCTCTTCAGGAGCTGGAAACACCATATATTTT. Protein: CASSSSGAGNTIYF.

The chain's CDR3 is CASSQVIRQGGQHF. Here the CDR3 DNA reads TGCGCCAGCAGCCAAGTTATTCGGCAGGGGGGCCAGCATTTT. J is TRBJ1-5 and V is TRBV4-1; TRBD1 matches 7 bases. The ends lost 1 base at V and 12 bases at J; junction bases unmatched: 9. Germline V gene lookup returns CDR1 MGHRA and CDR2 YSYEKL. The CDR3 spans 14 residues.

The rearrangement links TRBV5-1 to TRBJ1-1; D is undetermined. V was pared by 0 bases and J by 4 bases, with 10 bases between. The CDR3 length is 14 residues. The germline V gene has CDR1 SGHRS and CDR2 YFSETQ. DNA of the CDR3: TGCGCCAGCAGCTTGGCCCCGGAGGGCACTGAAGCTTTCTTT. Its protein product is CASSLAPEGTEAFF.

This chain joins TRBV25-1 and TRBJ2-1, with D perhaps TRBD2 (5 bases). The V and J ends lost 6 bases and 11 bases respectively, with 14 bases between them. CDR1 and CDR2 (germline): MGHDK, SYGVNS. The CDR3 runs 12 residues. CDR3 residues: CASSPPGGKQFF. CDR3 bases: TGTGCCAGCAGCCCCCCCGGAGGAAAGCAGTTCTTC.

The rearrangement uses TRBV20-1 and TRBJ1-1; 7 bases agree with TRBD1. V trimming: 3 bases; J trimming: 5 bases; junction bases outside the gene matches: 3. From germline, CDR1 is DFQATT and CDR2 SNEGSKA (reference sequence). CDR3 length: 12 residues. The CDR3 loop reads CSASEGATEAFF. For the CDR3, the DNA is TGCAGTGCTAGTGAGGGGGCAACTGAAGCTTTCTTT.